The sequence of this T cell receptor beta chain was determined in a study of CD8+ T cells in alopecia areata. The overall study: Tofacitinib administration to treated patients was oral, at 5 to 10 mg twice daily.

Germline V CDR1 and CDR2: SQVTM, ANQGSEA. With 3 bases removed from V and 1 base from J, the gap between germline ends came to 6 bases. The CDR3 length is 12 residues. Whole-study results and caveats: Scalp sample sequencing also detects resident alphabeta T cells of normal skin.

Of note for this clone: Its antigen is as yet unknown.

RNA was extracted and reverse transcribed into cDNA as the sequencing template. Clones were sequenced by immunoSEQ multiplex PCR, and TCRdb holds only the in-frame ones, with some missing. The table has around 140,000 clones, approximately 45% seen once; the top ten hold more than 6.5%. The chain links TRBV29-1 to TRBJ1-1, with D unclear. This clonotype originated in a human donor with alopecia areata. Sequencing used CD4+ T cells sorted from blood. The CDR3 region is CSVENTNTEAFF. CDR3 sequence (DNA): TGCAGCGTTGAGAACACGAACACTGAAGCTTTCTTT.